This TCR beta chain was sequenced during a study of shared clonotypes between healthy human individuals. Trimming removed 4 bases from V and 2 bases from J, with 20 bases in between. The CDR3 runs 17 residues. Germline V gene lookup returns CDR1 LNHDA and CDR2 SQIVND (reference sequence). Selected positively for CCR7 and CD45RO-negative, naive CD8 cells excluded terminally differentiated effector memory CD45RA+ cells. This was a deep-level run. As originally analysed: Filtering was not the same, since immunoSEQ gave junction-only sequences without quality scores. Sequenced by immunoSEQ multiplex PCR; TCRdb stores in-frame clones only, minus some. For V, J and clone size, that table is used; D and trimming come from the DNA. The table has about 1.9 million clones, 93% seen once; the top ten hold more than 1.5%.

This receptor was obtained from a man aged 18 to 29 in good health. Some clones in this sample may be carry-over from other donors' samples. The rearrangement joins TRBV19 to TRBJ2-5; D ambiguous. Sequencing used naive CD8+ T cells from PBMCs. The CDR3 DNA reads TGTGCCAGTAGTAGTCGGTGGGCAGGTGGTCGTCAAGAGACCCAGTACTTC. Translating gives CASSSRWAGGRQETQYF.